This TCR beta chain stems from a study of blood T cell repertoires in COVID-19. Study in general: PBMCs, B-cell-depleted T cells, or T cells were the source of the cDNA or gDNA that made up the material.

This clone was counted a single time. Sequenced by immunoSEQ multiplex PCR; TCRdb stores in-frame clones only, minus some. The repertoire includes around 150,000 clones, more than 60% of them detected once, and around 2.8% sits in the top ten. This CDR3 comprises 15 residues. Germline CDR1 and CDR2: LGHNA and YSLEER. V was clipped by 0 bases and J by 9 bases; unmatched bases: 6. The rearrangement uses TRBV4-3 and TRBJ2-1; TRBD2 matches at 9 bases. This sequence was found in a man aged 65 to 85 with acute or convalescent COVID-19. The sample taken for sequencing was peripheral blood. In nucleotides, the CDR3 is TGCGCCAGCAGCCAAGATGGCGGGAGGGATGGTGAGCAGTTCTTC. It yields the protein CASSQDGGRDGEQFF.